This is a list of T cell receptor beta chains from one sample in a study of identical twins. MiXCR was run by TCRdb on the 5' RACE reads, yielding one entry per CDR3 protein. This sample has roughly 280,000 distinct CDR3 sequences, with around 9.7% found just once. This sample was also put to use in a study of yellow fever vaccine responses in identical twins.

Sequenced material: CD8+ T cells sorted from blood. These receptors were taken from a woman younger than 30 in good health. Each CDR3 is given without its conserved first and last residue. Not every row has a clone size; where given, it reads once, few, many or a size class.

TRBV7-9	TRBJ2-7	few	ASSSSVRSYEQY
TRBV28	TRBJ2-1	few	ASTSAGNEQF
TRBV4-1	TRBJ2-7	many	ASSFGIGDEQY
TRBV29-1	TRBJ1-2	many	SVVRDGNYGYT
TRBV28	TRBJ2-7	many	ASSLFRGGSYEQY
TRBV20-1	TRBJ2-7	.	SARDWASQGYEQY
TRBV6-5	TRBJ1-1	few	ASSYSSAGSMNTEAF
TRBV28	TRBJ2-1	.	ASSWTGIEQF
TRBV12-3/TRBV12-4	TRBJ2-5	many	ASSLVLPAVQETQY
TRBV7-9	TRBJ2-3	many	ASRSPLWETQY
TRBV7-2	TRBJ2-3	few	ASSPRDREVDTQY
TRBV4-1	TRBJ2-1	many	ASSQGGLSYNEQF
TRBV20-1	TRBJ2-2	.	SGKVGGELF
TRBV7-9	TRBJ1-6	many	ASSLVGLSYSPLH
TRBV9	TRBJ2-1	many	ASSVVGSSYNEQF
TRBV3-1	TRBJ1-2	many	ASSQETRDRGTNYGYT
TRBV5-1	TRBJ2-7	.	ASSLGDRANEQY
TRBV29-1	TRBJ2-7	many	SVKGMDYEQY
TRBV7-3	TRBJ2-3	few	ASSPSGGGGTDTQY
TRBV25-1	TRBJ2-1	many	ASSGIAGGNEQF
TRBV7-6	TRBJ1-1	few	ASSLDGGGEAF
TRBV6-1	TRBJ2-3	few	ASSPGGLRVTDTQY
TRBV12-3/TRBV12-4	TRBJ2-4	many	ASSFDLVVQY
TRBV5-1	TRBJ2-2	many	ASSLEYAGQGNTGELF
TRBV5-1	TRBJ2-7	.	ASSGGLAGGAYEQY
TRBV12-3/TRBV12-4	TRBJ1-5	.	ASSLGGGGNQPQH
TRBV7-8	TRBJ2-3	many	ASSSGRRGLGLGPDTQY
TRBV28	TRBJ2-1	few	ASRSGVAYNEQF